The T cell receptor beta chain described here comes from a study of blood T cell repertoires in COVID-19. Turning to the study itself: Acute-phase and convalescent COVID-19 samples originated in the United States, Italy and Spain. Sample material is recorded as cDNA or gDNA derived from T cells, B-cell-depleted T cells, or PBMCs.

This clone was observed a single time. V lost 7 bases and J lost 5; bases outside the gene matches: 5. The CDR3 covers 14 residues. From germline, CDR1 is MNHNS and CDR2 SASEGT. The protocol was immunoSEQ multiplex PCR, while the TCRdb copy is restricted to in-frame clones and leaves out a portion. Found here are 260,000 or so clones, around 90% of them singletons; the top ten hold 2.5% to 3%. This TCR came from a young woman with acute COVID-19. The sequencing sample was made of PBMCs or T cells enriched from blood (not recorded which). This chain links TRBV6-1 with TRBJ1-6, with 7 positions matching TRBD1. CDR3 residues: CASMIGQDNSPLHF. CDR3 coding DNA: TGTGCCAGCATGATAGGACAGGATAATTCACCCCTCCACTTT.